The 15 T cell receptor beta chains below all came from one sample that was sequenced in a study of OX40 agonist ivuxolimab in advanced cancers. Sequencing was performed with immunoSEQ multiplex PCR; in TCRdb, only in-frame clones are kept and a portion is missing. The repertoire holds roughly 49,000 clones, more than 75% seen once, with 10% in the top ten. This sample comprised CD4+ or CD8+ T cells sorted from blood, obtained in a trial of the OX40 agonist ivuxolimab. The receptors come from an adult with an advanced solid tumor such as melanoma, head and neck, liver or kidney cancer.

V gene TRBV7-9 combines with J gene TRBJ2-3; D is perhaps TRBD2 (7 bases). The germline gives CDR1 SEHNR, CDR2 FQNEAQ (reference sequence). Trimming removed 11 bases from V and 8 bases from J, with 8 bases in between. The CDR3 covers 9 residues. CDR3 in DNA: TGTGCCGGGGGGGCTACGCAGTATTTT. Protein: CAGGATQYF. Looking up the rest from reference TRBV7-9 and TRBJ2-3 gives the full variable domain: DTGVSQNPRHKITKRGQNVTFRCDPISEHNRLYWYRQTLGQGPEFLTYFQNEAQLEKSRLLSDRFSAERPKGSFSTLEIQRTEQGDSAMYLCAGGATQYFGPGTRLTVL.

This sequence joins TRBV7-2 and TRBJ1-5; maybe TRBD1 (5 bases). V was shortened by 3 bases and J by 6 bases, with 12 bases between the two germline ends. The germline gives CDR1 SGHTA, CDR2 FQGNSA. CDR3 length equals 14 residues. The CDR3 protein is CASSFVGGGQPQHF. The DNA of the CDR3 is TGTGCCAGCAGCTTTGTGGGGGGAGGTCAGCCCCAGCATTTT.

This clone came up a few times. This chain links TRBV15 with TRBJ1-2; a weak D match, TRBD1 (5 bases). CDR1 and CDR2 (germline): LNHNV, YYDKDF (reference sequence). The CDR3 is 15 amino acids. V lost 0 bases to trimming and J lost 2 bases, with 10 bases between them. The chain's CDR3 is CATSRDGAGNYGYTF. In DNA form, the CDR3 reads TGTGCCACCAGCAGAGATGGGGCTGGGAACTATGGCTACACCTTC.

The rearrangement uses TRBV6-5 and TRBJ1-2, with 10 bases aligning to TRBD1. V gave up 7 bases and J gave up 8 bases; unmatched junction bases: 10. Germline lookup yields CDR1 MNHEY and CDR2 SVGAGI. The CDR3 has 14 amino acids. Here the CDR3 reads CASKPPGTGEGYTF. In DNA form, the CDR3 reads TGTGCCAGCAAACCACCCGGGACAGGGGAGGGCTACACCTTC.

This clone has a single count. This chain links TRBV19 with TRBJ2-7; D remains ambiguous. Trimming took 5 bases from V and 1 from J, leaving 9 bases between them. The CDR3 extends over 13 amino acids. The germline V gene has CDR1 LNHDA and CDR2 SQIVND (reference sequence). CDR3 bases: TGTGCCAGTAGTCAGGACGGGTCCTACGAGCAGTACTTC. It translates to CASSQDGSYEQYF. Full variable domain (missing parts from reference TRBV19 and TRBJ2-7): DGGITQSPKYLFRKEGQNVTLSCEQNLNHDAMYWYRQDPGQGLRLIYYSQIVNDFQKGDIAEGYSVSREKKESFPLTVTSAQKNPTAFYLCASSQDGSYEQYFGPGTRLTVT.

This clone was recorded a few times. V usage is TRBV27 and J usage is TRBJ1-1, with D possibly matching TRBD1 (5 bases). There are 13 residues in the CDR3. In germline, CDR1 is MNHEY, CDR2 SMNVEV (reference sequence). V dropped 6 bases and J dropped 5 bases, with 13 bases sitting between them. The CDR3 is CASRLQGWTEAFF. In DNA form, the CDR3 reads TGTGCCAGCAGGCTCCAGGGATGGACTGAAGCTTTCTTT.

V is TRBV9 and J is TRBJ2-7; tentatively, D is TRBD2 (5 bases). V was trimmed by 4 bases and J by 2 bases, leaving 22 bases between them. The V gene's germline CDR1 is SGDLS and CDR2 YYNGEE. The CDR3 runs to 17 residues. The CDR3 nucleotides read TGTGCCAGCAGCTTCAGCCCGACGGAGGAAATTCCCTACGAGCAGTACTTC. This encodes CASSFSPTEEIPYEQYF.

As DNA, the CDR3 is TGTGCCAGCATAGGGGCGTGGAATGAGCAGTTCTTC. As protein: CASIGAWNEQFF. This chain joins TRBV27 and TRBJ2-1; possible D gene TRBD1, 5 bases. CDR3 size: 12 residues. The germline V and J ends were trimmed by 7 bases and 7 bases, with 11 bases remaining between them. Per the germline V gene, CDR1 is MNHEY and CDR2 is SMNVEV (reference sequence).

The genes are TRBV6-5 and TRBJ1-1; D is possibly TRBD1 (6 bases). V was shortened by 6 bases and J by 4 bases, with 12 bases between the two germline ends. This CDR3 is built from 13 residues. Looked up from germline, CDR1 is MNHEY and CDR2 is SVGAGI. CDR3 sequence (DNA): TGTGCCAGCAGCGCTGGGGGGCGCACTGAAGCTTTCTTT. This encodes CASSAGGRTEAFF.

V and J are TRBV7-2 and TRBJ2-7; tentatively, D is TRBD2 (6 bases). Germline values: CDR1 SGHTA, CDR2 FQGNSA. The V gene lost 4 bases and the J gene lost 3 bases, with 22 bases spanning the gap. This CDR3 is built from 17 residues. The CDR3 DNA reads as TGTGCCAGCAGCTACGAGCGGGCGACGTGGGTGAGCTACGAGCAGTACTTC. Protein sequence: CASSYERATWVSYEQYF.

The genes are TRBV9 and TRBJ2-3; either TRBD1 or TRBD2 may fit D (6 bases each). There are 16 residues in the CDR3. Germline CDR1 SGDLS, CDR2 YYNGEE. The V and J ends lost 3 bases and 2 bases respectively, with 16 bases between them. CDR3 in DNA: TGTGCCAGCAGCGCGGCCGGGGGCGGGACCACAGATACGCAGTATTTT. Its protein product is CASSAAGGGTTDTQYF.

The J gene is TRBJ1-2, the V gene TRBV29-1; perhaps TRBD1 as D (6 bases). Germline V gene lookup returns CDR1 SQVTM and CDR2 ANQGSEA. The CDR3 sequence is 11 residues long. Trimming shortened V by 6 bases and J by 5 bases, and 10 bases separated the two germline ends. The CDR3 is CSVRQGYGYTF. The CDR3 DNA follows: TGCAGCGTGAGGCAGGGGTATGGCTACACCTTC.

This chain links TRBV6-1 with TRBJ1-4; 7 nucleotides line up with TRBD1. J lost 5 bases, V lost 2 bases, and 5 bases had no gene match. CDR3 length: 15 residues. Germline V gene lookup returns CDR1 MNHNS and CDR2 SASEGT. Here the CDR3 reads CASSELGGPNEKLFF. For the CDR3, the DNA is TGTGCCAGCAGTGAATTAGGGGGCCCCAATGAAAAACTGTTTTTT.

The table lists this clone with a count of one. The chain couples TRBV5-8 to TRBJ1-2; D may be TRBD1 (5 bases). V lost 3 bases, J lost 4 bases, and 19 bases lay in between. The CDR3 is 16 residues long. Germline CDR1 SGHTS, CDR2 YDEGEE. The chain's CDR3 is CASSYVTGLQGYGYTF. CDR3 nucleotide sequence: TGTGCCAGCAGCTACGTCACCGGGCTCCAGGGCTATGGCTACACCTTC.

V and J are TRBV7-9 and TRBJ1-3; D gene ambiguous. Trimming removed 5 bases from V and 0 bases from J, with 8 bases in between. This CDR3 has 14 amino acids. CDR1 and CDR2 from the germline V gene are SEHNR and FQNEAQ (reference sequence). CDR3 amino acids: CASSPDNSGNTIYF. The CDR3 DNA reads TGTGCCAGCAGCCCTGACAACTCTGGAAACACCATATATTTT.